This record looks at one TCR beta chain sequence and its context. The antigen is unknown. Time point in this sample: baseline, week 1 (first vaccination visit). As to treatment: pre-vaccination baseline after standard-of-care therapy. The germline CDR1 and CDR2 sequences are MNHNY and SVGAGI (reference sequence). V was clipped by 4 bases and J by 4 bases; unmatched bases: 4. The CDR3 totals 15 residues. TCRdb keeps only in-frame clones here, not all; method: immunoSEQ multiplex PCR. The table has 40,000 or so clones, roughly 90% seen once. This record belongs to a study of a mutant IDH1 vaccine in newly diagnosed glioma. Study context: Those enrolled had earlier been treated with radiotherapy, temozolomide, or both, mostly both. Whole-study results and caveats: It seemed that pseudoprogression was not linked to changes in the top peripheral T cell clonotypes.

The sequence derives from a young man with glioma. The specimen comprised PBMCs, sampled from a glioma patient treated with radiotherapy, temozolomide or both. The J gene is TRBJ2-5, the V gene TRBV6-6, with 12 bases matching TRBD2. The CDR3 region is CASSSRLAGVETQYF. For the CDR3, the DNA is TGTGCCAGCAGTTCCCGACTAGCGGGAGTAGAGACCCAGTACTTC.